Listed below are T cell receptor beta chains from one sample, sequenced in a study of follicular helper T cells after annual influenza vaccination. The assay was immunoSEQ multiplex PCR, and TCRdb's table has in-frame clones only and misses some. Among over 7,500 clones listed, roughly 80% were seen once. This specimen was CXCR5- memory CD4+ T cells sorted from blood, taken 7 days after influenza vaccination. All receptors derive from an adult who received the influenza vaccine. Each CDR3 is given with its conserved first and last residue. D genes are given only for firm matches. The size entry is marked missing in some rows and otherwise reads once, few, many or a size class.

>TRBD1|TRBJ2-2|once|TRBV5-8
TGTGCCAGCAGCTTAGGACAGGCTTGGACCGGGGAGCTGTTTTTT
CASSLGQAWTGELFF
>-|TRBJ2-1|few|TRBV7-2
TGTGCCAGCAGCGATCGCTATGAGCAGTTCTTC
CASSDRYEQFF
>-|TRBJ1-3|once|TRBV5-1
TGCGCCAGCAGCCCCGAGGGGGTGGGATTCTCTGGAAACACCATATATTTT
CASSPEGVGFSGNTIYF
>-|TRBJ2-5|-|TRBV30
TGTGCCTGGAGTCGGAGCAGTCAAGAGACCCAGTACTTC
CAWSRSSQETQYF
>-|TRBJ1-3|-|TRBV2
TGTGCCAGCAGTGAAGAGAGACAGGTGGGAAACACCATATATTTT
CASSEERQVGNTIYF
>-|TRBJ2-7|once|TRBV4-1
TGCGCCAGCAGCCAAGTCCCCGGCGGGACCGCCCCCCACGAGCAGTACTTC
CASSQVPGGTAPHEQYF
>-|TRBJ1-1|-|TRBV30
TGTGCCCTCCGGGGGGACACTGAAGCTTTCTTT
CALRGDTEAFF
>-|TRBJ2-3|-|TRBV27
TGTGCCAGCAGTTTTGGCCAGGGACTAGATACGCAGTATTTT
CASSFGQGLDTQYF
>-|TRBJ2-5|-|TRBV5-1
TGCGCCAGCAGCCCGGCACCGACCAGGGCGGAGACCCAGTACTTC
CASSPAPTRAETQYF
>-|TRBJ2-3|-|TRBV28
TGTGCCAGCAGTACCCTCCTTCGCTTGGACAGAACTAGCACAGATACGCAGTATTTT
CASSTLLRLDRTSTDTQYF